One and the same sample provided the 19 T cell receptor beta chains below, sequenced in a study of control samples from healthy donors and cancer patients. TCRdb's copy holds only in-frame clones and misses some; the assay was immunoSEQ multiplex PCR. The sample lists roughly 28,000 clones; about 80% were seen once. Sequenced input: PBMCs. The receptors shown here come from a man aged 60-69 years with head and neck cancer.

This clone was detected a few times. The rearrangement joins TRBV7-2 to TRBJ1-4; 7 nucleotides align to TRBD1. Germline values: CDR1 SGHTA, CDR2 FQGNSA. After removal of 5 bases from V and 2 bases from J, the junction contained 5 bases not matched to a gene. This CDR3 region has 15 residues. CDR3 in amino acids: CASSRDSSTNEKLFF. DNA of the CDR3: TGTGCCAGCAGCCGGGACAGTTCGACTAATGAAAAACTGTTTTTT.

This rearrangement joins TRBV29-1 to TRBJ2-7, with 7 bases lining up with TRBD1. After removal of 4 bases from V and 0 bases from J, the junction contained 6 bases not matched to a gene. Germline V gives CDR1 SQVTM, CDR2 ANQGSEA. The CDR3 sequence is 14 residues long. CDR3 DNA: TGCAGCGTTGTCGCAGGGGGAAACTCCTACGAGCAGTACTTC. Amino acids: CSVVAGGNSYEQYF.

V and J are TRBV5-1 and TRBJ1-4, with D uncertain. Looked up from germline, CDR1 is SGHRS and CDR2 is YFSETQ. V lost 0 bases and J lost 6, with 12 bases in between. The CDR3 has 15 residues. This CDR3 reads CASSLDAGMDEKLFF. CDR3 sequence (DNA): TGCGCCAGCAGCTTGGATGCAGGCATGGATGAAAAACTGTTTTTT.

This clone was seen more than once but under ten times. The chain is built from TRBV6-1 and TRBJ1-5; a possible D gene is TRBD1 (5 bases). Germline V gene sequence: CDR1 MNHNS, CDR2 SASEGT. Trimming took 1 base from V and 3 from J, leaving 10 bases between them. This CDR3 contains 15 residues. CDR3 DNA sequence: TGTGCCAGCAGTGAAGGAGGGGCCCTCAATCAGCCCCAGCATTTT. The encoded protein is CASSEGGALNQPQHF.

This CDR3 is CASSLAQGGRRGETQYF. The CDR3, as DNA: TGCGCCAGCAGCTTGGCCCAAGGAGGGAGGCGGGGAGAGACCCAGTACTTC. The chain recombines TRBV5-1 with TRBJ2-5; D perhaps matches TRBD2 (6 bases). Trimming cost V 0 bases and J 4 bases, with 19 bases left between them. This CDR3 contains 17 residues. Germline V lookup: CDR1 SGHRS, CDR2 YFSETQ.

V and J are TRBV19 and TRBJ2-7, with a tentative D call TRBD2 (6 bases). The V end was cut by 6 bases, the J end by 2 bases, with 11 bases between. This CDR3 is 13 amino acids long. Germline loops: CDR1 LNHDA, CDR2 SQIVND (reference sequence). CDR3: CASSAEGAYEQYF. The CDR3 region has the DNA TGTGCCAGTAGCGCGGAGGGCGCCTACGAGCAGTACTTC.

This clone was seen a single time. The rearrangement uses TRBV18 and TRBJ1-2; 8 bases match TRBD1. Germline lookup yields CDR1 KGHSH and CDR2 LQKENI. Unmatched junction bases numbered 14, after V lost 1 base and J lost 4 bases. There are 18 residues in the CDR3. CDR3 sequence: CASSPLPGQEFFIYGYTF. CDR3 nucleotide sequence: TGTGCCAGCTCACCACTCCCGGGACAGGAATTTTTCATCTATGGCTACACCTTC.

The chain has TRBV7-2 and TRBJ1-4; D gene unclear. Germline-derived CDR1 and CDR2 are SGHTA and FQGNSA. The CDR3 totals 16 residues. V shed 5 bases and J shed 5 bases, with 18 bases lying between them. CDR3 amino acids: CASSHRPTGVNEKLFF. The CDR3 nucleotides are TGTGCCAGCAGCCACCGACCCACGGGCGTGAATGAAAAACTGTTTTTT. The full variable domain, in which reference TRBV7-2 and TRBJ1-4 provide the parts outside the CDR3, is GAGVSQSPSNKVTEKGKDVELRCDPISGHTALYWYRQSLGQGLEFLIYFQGNSAPDKSGLPSDRFSAERTGGSVSTLTIQRTQQEDSAVYLCASSHRPTGVNEKLFFGSGTQLSVL.

This chain links TRBV7-3 with TRBJ1-6, with D unclear. This CDR3 has 17 residues. Per germline, CDR1 SGHTA and CDR2 FQGTGA. V was shortened by 0 bases and J by 9 bases, with 18 bases between the two germline ends. This chain's CDR3 is CASSLTGGSPGGSPLHF. In DNA, the CDR3 is TGTGCCAGCAGCTTAACGGGAGGCTCCCCAGGTGGTTCACCCCTCCACTTT.

J is TRBJ2-7 and V is TRBV21-1; the table calls TRBD2, which could not be checked here. TRBV21-1 represents a pseudogene. CDR3 length equals 13 residues. Here the CDR3 reads CASSARELSEQYF. The CDR3 DNA reads as TGTGCCAGCAGCGCCCGGGAGCTTTCCGAGCAGTACTTC.

The V call is TRBV19, the J call TRBJ1-5; D ambiguous. Trimming left V 4 bases short and J 0 bases short, with 10 bases between. Per germline, CDR1 LNHDA and CDR2 SQIVND (reference sequence). The CDR3 runs to 15 residues. This CDR3 reads CASSRSRDSNQPQHF. CDR3 nucleotides: TGTGCCAGTAGTAGATCGCGAGATAGCAATCAGCCCCAGCATTTT.

The V and J genes are TRBV4-1 and TRBJ1-4, with D maybe TRBD1 (5 bases). CDR1 is MGHRA and CDR2 is YSYEKL in the germline V gene. V lost 8 bases, J lost 5 bases, and 18 bases lay in between. The length of the CDR3 is 15 residues. The CDR3 DNA is TGCGCCAGCGCCCGACTAGGGGCCCCAAATGAAAAACTGTTTTTT. Amino acid sequence: CASARLGAPNEKLFF.

This chain uses TRBV10-1 with TRBJ2-3, with D maybe TRBD1 (6 bases). The CDR3 length is 13 residues. Per germline, CDR1 WNHNN and CDR2 SYGVQD (reference sequence). V lost 6 bases and J 6 bases, leaving 13 bases between the germline ends. This chain's CDR3 is CASSRDQGDTQYF. In DNA, the CDR3 is TGCGCCAGCAGCCGCGACCAGGGGGATACGCAGTATTTT.

The V and J genes are TRBV14 and TRBJ1-2; tentatively, D is TRBD1 (6 bases). This CDR3 region has 14 residues. Germline CDR1 SGHDN, CDR2 FVKESK. V shed 2 bases and J shed 8 bases, with 15 bases lying between them. Written as DNA, the CDR3 is TGTGCCAGCAGCCAAACTCGGGGGGGGCACGGCTACACCTTC. Encoded protein: CASSQTRGGHGYTF. The whole variable domain, remainder taken from reference TRBV14 and TRBJ1-2, is EAGVTQFPSHSVIEKGQTVTLRCDPISGHDNLYWYRRVMGKEIKFLLHFVKESKQDESGMPNNRFLAERTGGTYSTLKVQPAELEDSGVYFCASSQTRGGHGYTFGSGTRLTVV.

This clone appeared a few times. The V and J genes are TRBV19 and TRBJ2-7, with D perhaps assigned TRBD1 or TRBD2 (5 bases each). Germline assignment: CDR1 LNHDA and CDR2 SQIVND (reference sequence). Trimming cost V 5 bases and J 2 bases, with 10 bases left between them. The CDR3 is made up of 13 amino acids. For the CDR3, the DNA is TGTGCCAGTAGTCCGGGACGGACCTACGAGCAGTACTTC. Translating gives CASSPGRTYEQYF.

The chain recombines TRBV4-1 with TRBJ1-1; D uncertain. Looked up from germline, CDR1 is MGHRA and CDR2 is YSYEKL. Trimming cost V 3 bases and J 0 bases, with 11 bases left between them. The CDR3 loop spans 15 amino acids. CDR3 sequence (DNA): TGCGCCAGCAGCCATGTCGACGGACTGAACACTGAAGCTTTCTTT. This gives the protein CASSHVDGLNTEAFF.

The V call is TRBV25-1, the J call TRBJ2-2, with TRBD2 as a possible D gene (5 bases). V lost 6 bases, J lost 2 bases, and 7 bases lay in between. Germline loops: CDR1 MGHDK, CDR2 SYGVNS. The CDR3 covers 13 residues. DNA of the CDR3: TGTGCCAGCAGGAGGGAAAACACCGGGGAGCTGTTTTTT. Its translation: CASRRENTGELFF.

This sequence joins TRBV5-8 and TRBJ1-2, with no clear D. Germline CDR1 is SGHTS and CDR2 is YDEGEE. The CDR3 runs 12 residues. The V end lost 3 bases, the J end lost 7 bases, and 10 bases lay between the germline ends. CDR3 region: CASSYTGVGYTF. CDR3 sequence (DNA): TGTGCCAGCAGCTATACTGGCGTTGGCTACACCTTC.

This chain joins TRBV10-3 and TRBJ1-1, with D possibly matching TRBD1 (6 bases). With 7 bases removed from V and 7 bases from J, the gap between germline ends came to 16 bases. Looked up from germline, CDR1 is ENHRY and CDR2 is SYGVKD. CDR3 length: 13 residues. The CDR3 region is CAIISDRNFEAFF. In nucleotides, the CDR3 is TGTGCCATCATCTCCGACAGGAACTTTGAAGCTTTCTTT.